The 2 T cell receptor beta chains listed next were all sequenced from one sample in a study of vaccination and CD4 T cells after COVID-19. The Oncomine TCR Beta short-read assay was applied to DNA of cultured CD4+ T cells. Genomic DNA was isolated from cultured CD4+ T cells. TCRdb redid the calling of the PCR reads with MiXCR, one entry per CDR3 protein. The sample comprises 10,000 or so distinct CDR3 sequences, approximately 30% of which are singletons, and less than 20% rests with the top ten. Their target antigens are unknown. Sample treatment: roughly 11-day PBMC culture with coronavirus spike peptide pools or control peptides (ViraFEST assay). It was before the COVID-19 pandemic (2011-2018) that the unexposed donor's CD4+ T cells were collected. What was sequenced was CD4+ T cells from blood, cultured in vitro. The receptors here all came from a human donor in good health.

The chain carries TRBV28 and TRBJ1-5; D is unclear. V lost 5 bases, J lost 4 bases, and 6 bases lay in between. Germline-derived CDR1 and CDR2 are MDHEN and SYDVKM. This CDR3 comprises 12 residues. The CDR3 DNA reads as TGTGCCAGCAGTGCTGGTAATCAGCCCCAGCATTTT. It codes for CASSAGNQPQHF.

This clonotype was observed a handful of times. The chain employs TRBV21-1 and TRBJ2-7; the DNA was not compared with TRBD2, the D call given in the table. TRBV21-1 is a documented pseudogene. The CDR3 is 22 residues long. CDR3 sequence: CASSSGWGASGGLRLPLYEQYF. The CDR3 region has the DNA TGTGCCAGCAGCAGCGGGTGGGGGGCTAGCGGGGGTTTGCGCCTTCCCCTCTACGAGCAGTACTTC.